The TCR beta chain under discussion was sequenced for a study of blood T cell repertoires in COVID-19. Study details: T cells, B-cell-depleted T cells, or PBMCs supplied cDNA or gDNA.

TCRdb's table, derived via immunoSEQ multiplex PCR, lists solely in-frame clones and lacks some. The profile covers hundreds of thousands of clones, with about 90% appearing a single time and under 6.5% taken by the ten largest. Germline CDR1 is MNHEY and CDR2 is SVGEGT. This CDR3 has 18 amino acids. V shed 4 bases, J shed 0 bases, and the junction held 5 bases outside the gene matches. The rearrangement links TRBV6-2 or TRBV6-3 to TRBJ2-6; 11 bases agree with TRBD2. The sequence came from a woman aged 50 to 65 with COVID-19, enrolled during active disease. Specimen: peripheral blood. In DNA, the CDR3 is TGTGCCAGCAGTTTTCTAGCGGGGGGCCCCTCTGGGGCCAACGTCCTGACTTTC. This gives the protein CASSFLAGGPSGANVLTF.